This paragraph covers one T cell receptor (beta chain) sequence. The antigen remains unidentified. The data are from a study of cytomegalovirus exposure and HLA in healthy donors. General study points: V- and J-gene trimming of TCR beta was linked (in a later analysis) to a missense DCLRE1C variant.

The V end lost 4 bases, the J end lost 2 bases, and 7 bases lay between the germline ends. CDR3 size: 12 residues. Germline values: CDR1 SGHRS, CDR2 YFSETQ. The PCR employed 60 Vbeta primers together with 13 Jbeta primers. Original processing methods: Per a later analysis, the number of unique TCR beta chains was some 82 million, of which roughly 10 million were shared. Here immunoSEQ multiplex PCR was the method, and the copy in TCRdb shows in-frame clones only, minus some. Clonal size and the V and J genes are those of that table, whereas D and trimming came from the DNA. The sample yields some 110,000 clones, nearly 80% seen once.

The sequenced sample consisted of PBMCs. The TCR was taken from a man aged 25-40 years in good health and CMV-seronegative. This chain links TRBV5-1 with TRBJ2-7; D is possibly TRBD2 (6 bases). CDR3 nucleotides: TGCGCCAGCAGCGCGGGACCCTACGAGCAGTACTTC. Protein: CASSAGPYEQYF.